A single sample is the source of the 16 T cell receptor beta chains below, sequenced in a study of OX40 agonist ivuxolimab in advanced cancers. The method was the immunoSEQ multiplex PCR assay. TCRdb re-hosts the immuneACCESS table, in-frame sequences only. Its copies lack some clones; in the studies checked, an unresolved V gene accounts for under half of them, and the cause for the rest is not known. The sample table records 40,000 to 60,000 clones; approximately 84% of these occur just once. About 3% of the sample is in the top ten clones. This specimen consisted of CD4+ or CD8+ T cells sorted from blood, obtained in a trial of the OX40 agonist ivuxolimab. Every receptor here comes from an adult with an advanced solid tumor such as melanoma, head and neck, liver or kidney cancer.

The chain has TRBV27 and TRBJ2-5; no firm D call. The length of the CDR3 is 16 residues. V gave up 5 bases and J gave up 2 bases, with 18 bases separating them. CDR1 MNHEY and CDR2 SMNVEV come from the germline V gene (reference sequence). In DNA, the CDR3 is TGTGCCAGCAGTCCCCGGTCGCCAGGCGTACAAGAGACCCAGTACTTC. This codes for CASSPRSPGVQETQYF.

J is TRBJ1-1 and V is TRBV6-1; TRBD1 might be the D (6 bases). Per germline, CDR1 MNHNS and CDR2 SASEGT. Trimming stripped 8 bases from V and 8 bases from J, with 24 bases between. The length of the CDR3 is 15 residues. In nucleotides, the CDR3 is TGTGCCAGCTCGGGGAGCCGGGGGGCCCACAGGGAAGCTTTCTTT. This codes for CASSGSRGAHREAFF.

V gene TRBV10-3 combines with J gene TRBJ2-1; weak D call: TRBD2 (7 bases). Trimming stripped 3 bases from V and 8 bases from J, with 17 bases between. In germline, CDR1 is ENHRY, CDR2 SYGVKD. This CDR3 is 15 amino acids long. CDR3 DNA: TGTGCCATCAGTGATTGGGCGGGGGCAGGGGATGAGCAGTTCTTC. Amino acids: CAISDWAGAGDEQFF.

The chain links TRBV6-5 to TRBJ1-2, with TRBD1 identical over 8 bases. Trimming removed 6 bases from V and 3 bases from J; junction bases left unmatched: 6. Germline V gene data show CDR1 as MNHEY and CDR2 as SVGAGI. This CDR3 is 14 amino acids long. DNA of the CDR3: TGTGCCAGCAGGGTAGGACAGGGCGACTATGGCTACACCTTC. Translating gives CASRVGQGDYGYTF.

This clone was seen once. Here the CDR3 reads CASSELPRDLVDNEQFF. The DNA of the CDR3 is TGTGCCAGCAGTGAGCTGCCCCGGGACTTGGTGGATAATGAGCAGTTCTTC. The chain is built from TRBV2 and TRBJ2-1, with D possibly matching TRBD2 (6 bases). This CDR3 spans 17 amino acids. Deletions cut 3 bases from V and 7 bases from J, with 22 bases between. Germline lookup yields CDR1 SNHLY and CDR2 FYNNEI.

This chain links TRBV2 with TRBJ1-2; unclear D gene. In germline, CDR1 is SNHLY, CDR2 FYNNEI. The CDR3 consists of 13 residues. The V end lost 5 bases, the J end lost 1 base, and 8 bases lay between the germline ends. The CDR3 region is CASSQDGNYGYTF. CDR3 DNA sequence: TGTGCCAGCAGTCAGGACGGTAACTATGGCTACACCTTC.

V and J are TRBV2 and TRBJ1-1; no reliable D call. There are 11 residues in the CDR3. V was clipped by 4 bases and J by 7 bases, with 7 bases between them. The germline V gene encodes CDR1 SNHLY and CDR2 FYNNEI. The CDR3 protein is CASSVNFEAFF. The CDR3 bases are TGTGCCAGCAGTGTAAACTTTGAAGCTTTCTTT.

Written as DNA, the CDR3 is TGTGCCAGTAGTATAGGCCCGGGAGGCTCCTACGAGCAGTACTTC. Translation: CASSIGPGGSYEQYF. The chain is built from TRBV19 and TRBJ2-7; the match to TRBD2 covers 7 bases. V lost 1 base, J lost 0 bases, and 3 bases stayed unmatched. Germline V CDR1 and CDR2: LNHDA, SQIVND (reference sequence). The CDR3 length is 15 residues. The full variable domain, rest sourced from reference TRBV19 and TRBJ2-7, is DGGITQSPKYLFRKEGQNVTLSCEQNLNHDAMYWYRQDPGQGLRLIYYSQIVNDFQKGDIAEGYSVSREKKESFPLTVTSAQKNPTAFYLCASSIGPGGSYEQYFGPGTRLTVT.

This clone was observed a single time. The chain employs TRBV7-2 and TRBJ1-5; the D gene is possibly TRBD1 (5 bases). CDR3 length: 15 residues. Germline V gene data show CDR1 as SGHTA and CDR2 as FQGNSA. V lost 2 bases to trimming and J lost 2 bases, with 10 bases between them. CDR3 coding DNA: TGTGCCAGCAGCTTACGGGGCGGAGGCAATCAGCCCCAGCATTTT. This translates into CASSLRGGGNQPQHF.

The J gene is TRBJ2-2, the V gene TRBV5-1; D is uncertain. V was clipped by 0 bases and J by 5 bases, with 17 bases between them. The length of the CDR3 is 17 residues. The V gene's germline CDR1 is SGHRS and CDR2 YFSETQ. CDR3 DNA sequence: TGCGCCAGCAGCTTGGAAGCATCAGTAGGTGTAACCGGGGAGCTGTTTTTT. Translated: CASSLEASVGVTGELFF.

The gene calls are TRBV4-3 and TRBJ1-4, with TRBD1 matching over 11 bases. V shed 0 bases and J 6 bases; nucleotides not matched to a gene: 6. The germline CDR1 and CDR2 sequences are LGHNA and YSLEER. This CDR3 has 17 residues. The CDR3 here is CASSQDPGTGGDEKLFF. Written as DNA, the CDR3 is TGCGCCAGCAGCCAAGATCCGGGGACAGGGGGGGATGAAAAACTGTTTTTT.

The genes are TRBV6-5 and TRBJ1-1, with D possibly being TRBD1 (5 bases). The CDR3 has 16 amino acids. V was cut by 0 bases and J by 4 bases, with 15 bases left in between. The germline V gene encodes CDR1 MNHEY and CDR2 SVGAGI. The CDR3 loop is CASSYSPGTLSTEAFF. The CDR3 nucleotides read TGTGCCAGCAGTTACTCGCCAGGGACCCTTAGCACTGAAGCTTTCTTT.

This CDR3 is CASSLDGGAYGYTF. CDR3 nucleotide sequence: TGTGCCAGCAGCTTGGATGGGGGGGCGTATGGCTACACCTTC. This rearrangement joins TRBV5-6 to TRBJ1-2; TRBD1 is a possible D gene (6 bases). V was pared by 0 bases and J by 5 bases, with 11 bases between. Germline V gene lookup returns CDR1 SGHDT and CDR2 YYEEEE. The CDR3 is made up of 14 amino acids.

The chain carries TRBV10-3 and TRBJ2-5, with D maybe TRBD2 (5 bases). Trimming pared 6 bases from V and 1 base from J, leaving 6 bases between. CDR1 ENHRY and CDR2 SYGVKD come from the germline V gene. There are 12 residues in the CDR3. The CDR3 nucleotides read TGTGCCATCAGGGGAGCCCAAGAGACCCAGTACTTC. It translates to CAIRGAQETQYF.

The chain couples TRBV18 to TRBJ2-3; D may be TRBD2 (6 bases). Trimming removed 4 bases from V and 1 base from J, with 15 bases in between. Germline V gives CDR1 KGHSH, CDR2 LQKENI. CDR3 length equals 16 residues. The CDR3 bases are TGTGCCAGCTCACAAGTTGGGACGGGAGGCACAGATACGCAGTATTTT. Its protein product is CASSQVGTGGTDTQYF.

The CDR3 is CASSLEQGTEAFF. The CDR3 nucleotides are TGTGCCAGCAGCTTGGAGCAGGGCACTGAAGCTTTCTTT. The V call is TRBV5-6, the J call TRBJ1-1; maybe TRBD1 (5 bases). V was trimmed by 0 bases and J by 4 bases, leaving 7 bases between them. CDR3 length equals 13 residues. From germline, CDR1 is SGHDT and CDR2 YYEEEE.